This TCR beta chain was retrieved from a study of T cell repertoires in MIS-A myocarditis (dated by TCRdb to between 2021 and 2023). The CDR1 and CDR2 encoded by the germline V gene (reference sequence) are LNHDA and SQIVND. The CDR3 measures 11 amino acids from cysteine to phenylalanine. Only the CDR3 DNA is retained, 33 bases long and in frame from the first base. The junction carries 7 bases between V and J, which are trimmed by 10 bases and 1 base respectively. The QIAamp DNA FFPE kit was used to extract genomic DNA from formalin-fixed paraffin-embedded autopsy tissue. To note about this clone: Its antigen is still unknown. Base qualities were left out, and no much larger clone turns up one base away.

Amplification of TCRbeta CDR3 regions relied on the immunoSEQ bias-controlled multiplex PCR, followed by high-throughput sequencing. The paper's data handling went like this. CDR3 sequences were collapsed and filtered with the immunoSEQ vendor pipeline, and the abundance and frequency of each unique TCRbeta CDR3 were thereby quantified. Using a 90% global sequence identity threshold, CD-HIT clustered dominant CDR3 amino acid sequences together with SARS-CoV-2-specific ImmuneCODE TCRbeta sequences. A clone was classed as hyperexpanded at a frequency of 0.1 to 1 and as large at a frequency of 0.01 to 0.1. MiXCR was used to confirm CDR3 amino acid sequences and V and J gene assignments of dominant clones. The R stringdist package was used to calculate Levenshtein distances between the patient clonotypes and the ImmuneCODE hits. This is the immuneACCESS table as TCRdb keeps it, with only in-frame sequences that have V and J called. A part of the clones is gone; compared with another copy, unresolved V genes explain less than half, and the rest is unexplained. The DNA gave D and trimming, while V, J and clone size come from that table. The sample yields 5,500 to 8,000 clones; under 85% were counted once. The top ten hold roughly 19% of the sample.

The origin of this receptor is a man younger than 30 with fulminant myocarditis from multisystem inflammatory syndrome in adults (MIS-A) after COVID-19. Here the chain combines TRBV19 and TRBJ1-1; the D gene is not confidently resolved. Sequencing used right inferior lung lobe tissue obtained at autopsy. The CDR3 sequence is CATKENTEAFF. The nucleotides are TGTGCCACAAAGGAGAACACTGAAGCTTTCTTT. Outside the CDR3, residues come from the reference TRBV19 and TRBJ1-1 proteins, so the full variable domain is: DGGITQSPKYLFRKEGQNVTLSCEQNLNHDAMYWYRQDPGQGLRLIYYSQIVNDFQKGDIAEGYSVSREKKESFPLTVTSAQKNPTAFYLCATKENTEAFFGQGTRLTVV.